This T cell receptor (beta chain) is from a study of shared clonotypes between healthy human individuals. This clone has a single count. Cells designated naive CD8 were CD45RO-negative and were positively selected for CCR7, with terminally differentiated effector memory CD45RA+ cells excluded. Sequenced by immunoSEQ multiplex PCR; TCRdb stores in-frame clones only, minus some. The table lists approximately 2,000,000 clones, just over 90% of them singletons, with roughly 1.7% in the top ten. The CDR3 consists of 19 residues. Germline V gene lookup returns CDR1 MDHEN and CDR2 SYDVKM. The V gene end was trimmed by 3 bases and the J gene end by 4 bases; junction bases not matched to a gene: 15.

This clonotype was sampled from a man between 18 and 35 years old in good health. Some clones in this sample may be carry-over from other donors' samples. The chain uses TRBV28 and TRBJ1-1; 12 positions match TRBD1. The sample comprised naive CD8+ T cells from PBMCs. The CDR3 DNA is TGTGCCAGCAGTTTTCCCCGGGGGACAGGGGGCATGATAGGCACTGAAGCTTTCTTT. It translates to CASSFPRGTGGMIGTEAFF.